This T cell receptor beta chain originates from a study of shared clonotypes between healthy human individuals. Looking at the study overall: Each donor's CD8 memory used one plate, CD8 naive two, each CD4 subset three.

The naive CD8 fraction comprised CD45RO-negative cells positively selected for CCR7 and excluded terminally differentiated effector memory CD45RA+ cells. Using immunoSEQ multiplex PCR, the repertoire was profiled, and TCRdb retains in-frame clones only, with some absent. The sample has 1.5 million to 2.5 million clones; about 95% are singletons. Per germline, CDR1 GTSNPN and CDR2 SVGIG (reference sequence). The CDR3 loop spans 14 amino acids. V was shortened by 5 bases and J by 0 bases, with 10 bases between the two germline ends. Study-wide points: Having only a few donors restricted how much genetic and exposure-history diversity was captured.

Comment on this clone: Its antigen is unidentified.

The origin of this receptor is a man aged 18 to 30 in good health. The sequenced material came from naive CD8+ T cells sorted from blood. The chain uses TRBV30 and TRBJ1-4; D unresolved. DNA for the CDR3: TGTGCCTGGTCGCAGGTCACAACTAATGAAAAACTGTTTTTT. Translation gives CAWSQVTTNEKLFF.